A few counts support the clone carrying this T cell receptor beta chain. The antigen remains unidentified. This cohort consisted of healthy bone marrow donors. The record originates from a study of cytomegalovirus exposure and HLA in healthy donors. Study conclusions and caveats: No immune exposure information besides CMV serostatus was available.

Losses at the gene ends were 7 bases for V and 5 bases for J; bases not matched to a gene: 9. This CDR3 has 15 amino acids. The V gene's germline CDR1 is SGHRS and CDR2 YFSETQ. In the PCR, 60 Vbeta and 13 Jbeta primers were used. Original methodology: Among the unique TCR beta chains that a later analysis counted, about 81 million in all, about 11 million were shared. TCRdb's table, derived via immunoSEQ multiplex PCR, lists solely in-frame clones and lacks some. That table supplies the V and J calls and clone size; D and trimming were determined from the DNA. The sample contains under 150,000 clones, approximately 80% of which appear only once.

This receptor was taken from a girl aged 2-10 years in good health and CMV-seronegative. The sequencing sample was made of PBMCs. The chain recombines TRBV5-1 with TRBJ2-1, with TRBD2 identical over 10 bases. The CDR3 sequence is CASRQIAGGDNEQFF. CDR3 nucleotides: TGCGCCAGCCGACAGATAGCGGGAGGAGACAATGAGCAGTTCTTC.